The clone carrying this T cell receptor beta chain was seen a few times. This sample was included in a study of blood T cell repertoires in COVID-19. The repertoire was sequenced with immunoSEQ multiplex PCR; TCRdb's copy has only in-frame clones and lacks some. Among 150,000 to 200,000 clones listed, around four fifths were seen once. From germline, CDR1 is KGHDR and CDR2 SFDVKD. The CDR3 runs to 16 residues. Trimming stripped 2 bases from V and 0 bases from J, with 12 bases between. The origin of this receptor is a woman in her twenties or thirties with acute or convalescent COVID-19. The sequenced sample was peripheral blood. This sequence joins TRBV24-1 and TRBJ1-1; D perhaps matches TRBD1 (5 bases). This CDR3 is CATSDSTGTVNTEAFF. CDR3 coding DNA: TGTGCCACCAGTGATTCGACCGGGACTGTGAACACTGAAGCTTTCTTT.